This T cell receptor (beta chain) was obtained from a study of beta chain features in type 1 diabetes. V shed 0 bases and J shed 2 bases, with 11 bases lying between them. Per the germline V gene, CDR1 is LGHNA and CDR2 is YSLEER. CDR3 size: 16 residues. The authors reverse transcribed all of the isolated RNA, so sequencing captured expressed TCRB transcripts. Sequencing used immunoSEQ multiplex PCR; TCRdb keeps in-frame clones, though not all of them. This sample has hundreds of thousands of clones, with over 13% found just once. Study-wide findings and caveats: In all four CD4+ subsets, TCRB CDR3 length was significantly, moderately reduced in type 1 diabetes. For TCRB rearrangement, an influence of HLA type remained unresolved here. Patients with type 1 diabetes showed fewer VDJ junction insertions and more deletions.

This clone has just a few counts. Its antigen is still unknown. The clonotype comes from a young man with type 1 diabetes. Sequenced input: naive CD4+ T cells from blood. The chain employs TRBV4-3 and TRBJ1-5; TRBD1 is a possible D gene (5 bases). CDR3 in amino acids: CASSQDGAGGNQPQHF. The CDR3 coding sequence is TGCGCCAGCAGCCAAGATGGGGCAGGAGGCAATCAGCCCCAGCATTTT.